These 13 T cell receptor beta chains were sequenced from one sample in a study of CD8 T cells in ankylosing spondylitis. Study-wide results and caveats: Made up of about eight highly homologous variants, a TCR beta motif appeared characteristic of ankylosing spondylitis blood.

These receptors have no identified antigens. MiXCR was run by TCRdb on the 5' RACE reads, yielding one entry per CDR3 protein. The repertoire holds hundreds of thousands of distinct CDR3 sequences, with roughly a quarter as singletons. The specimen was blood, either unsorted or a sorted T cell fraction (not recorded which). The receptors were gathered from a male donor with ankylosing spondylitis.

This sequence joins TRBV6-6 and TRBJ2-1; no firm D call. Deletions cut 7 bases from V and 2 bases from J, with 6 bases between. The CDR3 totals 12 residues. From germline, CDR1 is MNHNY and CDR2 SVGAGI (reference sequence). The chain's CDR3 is CASKDTYNEQFF. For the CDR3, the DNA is TGTGCCAGCAAAGACACCTACAATGAGCAGTTCTTC.

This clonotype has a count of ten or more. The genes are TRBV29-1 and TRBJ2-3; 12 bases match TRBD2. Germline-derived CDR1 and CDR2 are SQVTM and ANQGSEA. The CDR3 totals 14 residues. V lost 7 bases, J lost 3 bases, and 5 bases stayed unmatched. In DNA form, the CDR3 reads TGCAGCGCCCCCCTAGCGGGAGGGACAGATACGCAGTATTTT. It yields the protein CSAPLAGGTDTQYF.

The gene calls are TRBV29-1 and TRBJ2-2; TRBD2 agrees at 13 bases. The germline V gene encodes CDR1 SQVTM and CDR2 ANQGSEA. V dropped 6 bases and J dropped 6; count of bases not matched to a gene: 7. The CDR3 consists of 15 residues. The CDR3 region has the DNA TGCAGCGTGACCACTAGCGGGAGGGCCGCCGGGGAGCTGTTTTTT. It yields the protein CSVTTSGRAAGELFF.

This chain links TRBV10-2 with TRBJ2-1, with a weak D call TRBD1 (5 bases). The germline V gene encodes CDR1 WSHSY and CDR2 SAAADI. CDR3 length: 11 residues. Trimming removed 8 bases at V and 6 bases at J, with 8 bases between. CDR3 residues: CASWGRNEQFF. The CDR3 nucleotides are TGCGCCAGCTGGGGCCGCAATGAGCAGTTCTTC.

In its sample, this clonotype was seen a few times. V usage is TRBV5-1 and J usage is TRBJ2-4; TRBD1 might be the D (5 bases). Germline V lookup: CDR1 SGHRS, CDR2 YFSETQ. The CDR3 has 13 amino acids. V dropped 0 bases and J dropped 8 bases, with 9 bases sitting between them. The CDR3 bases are TGCGCCAGCAGCTTGGCAGGGTTTGACATTCAGTACTTC. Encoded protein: CASSLAGFDIQYF.

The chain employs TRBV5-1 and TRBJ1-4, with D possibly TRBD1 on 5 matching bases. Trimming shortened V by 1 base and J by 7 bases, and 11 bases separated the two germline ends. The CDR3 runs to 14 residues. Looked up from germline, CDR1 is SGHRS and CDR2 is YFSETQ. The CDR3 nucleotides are TGCGCCAGCAGCTTGTCGGGGGTTGGTGAAAAACTGTTTTTT. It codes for CASSLSGVGEKLFF.

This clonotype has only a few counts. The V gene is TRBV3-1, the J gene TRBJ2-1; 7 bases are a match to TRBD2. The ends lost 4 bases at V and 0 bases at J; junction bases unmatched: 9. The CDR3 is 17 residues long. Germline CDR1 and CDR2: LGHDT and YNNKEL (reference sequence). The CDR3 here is CASSLRPGGVSYNEQFF. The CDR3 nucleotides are TGTGCCAGCAGCCTCAGGCCGGGAGGAGTCTCCTACAATGAGCAGTTCTTC.

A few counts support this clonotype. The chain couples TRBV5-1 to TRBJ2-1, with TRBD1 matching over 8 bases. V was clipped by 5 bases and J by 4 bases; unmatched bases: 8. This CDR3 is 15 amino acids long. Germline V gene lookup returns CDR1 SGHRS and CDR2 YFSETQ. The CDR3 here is CASSDPGQGYNEQFF. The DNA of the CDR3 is TGCGCCAGCAGTGATCCAGGACAGGGATACAATGAGCAGTTCTTC. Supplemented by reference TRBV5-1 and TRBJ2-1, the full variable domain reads KAGVTQTPRYLIKTRGQQVTLSCSPISGHRSVSWYQQTPGQGLQFLFEYFSETQRNKGNFPGRFSGRQFSNSRSEMNVSTLELGDSALYLCASSDPGQGYNEQFFGPGTRLTVL.

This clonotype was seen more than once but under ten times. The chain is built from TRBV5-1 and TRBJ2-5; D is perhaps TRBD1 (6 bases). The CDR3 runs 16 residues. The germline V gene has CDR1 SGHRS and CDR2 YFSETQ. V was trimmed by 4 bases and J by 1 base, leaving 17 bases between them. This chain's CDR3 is CASSTPGALVQETQYF. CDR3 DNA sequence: TGCGCCAGCAGCACCCCAGGGGCGCTCGTCCAAGAGACCCAGTACTTC.

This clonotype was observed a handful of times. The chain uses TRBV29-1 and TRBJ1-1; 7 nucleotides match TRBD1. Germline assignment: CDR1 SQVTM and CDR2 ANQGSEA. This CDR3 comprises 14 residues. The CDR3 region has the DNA TGCAGAGTGACCGCGGCAGGGGGGAACACTGAAGCTTTCTTT. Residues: CRVTAAGGNTEAFF.

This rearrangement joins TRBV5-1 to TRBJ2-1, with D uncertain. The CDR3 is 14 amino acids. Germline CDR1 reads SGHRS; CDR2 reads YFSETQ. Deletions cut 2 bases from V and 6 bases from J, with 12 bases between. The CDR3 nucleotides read TGCGCCAGCAGCTTCGTCATTGGGGTCAATGAGCAGTTCTTC. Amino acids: CASSFVIGVNEQFF.

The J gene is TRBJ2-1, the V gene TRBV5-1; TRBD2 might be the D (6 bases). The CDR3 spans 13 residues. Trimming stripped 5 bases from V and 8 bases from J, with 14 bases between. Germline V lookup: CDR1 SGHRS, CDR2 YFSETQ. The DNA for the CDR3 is TGCGCCAGCAGTCAGGGCCCGGGGGATGAGCAGTTCTTC. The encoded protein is CASSQGPGDEQFF.

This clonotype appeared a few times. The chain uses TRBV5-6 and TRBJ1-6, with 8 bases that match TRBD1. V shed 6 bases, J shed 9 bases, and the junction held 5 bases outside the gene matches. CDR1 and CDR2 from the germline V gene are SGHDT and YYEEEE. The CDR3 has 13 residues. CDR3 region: CASTPDRVSPLHF. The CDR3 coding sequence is TGTGCCAGCACGCCGGACAGGGTTTCACCCCTCCACTTT. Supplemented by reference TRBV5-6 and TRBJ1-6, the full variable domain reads DAGVTQSPTHLIKTRGQQVTLRCSPKSGHDTVSWYQQALGQGPQFIFQYYEEEERQRGNFPDRFSGHQFPNYSSELNVNALLLGDSALYLCASTPDRVSPLHFGNGTRLTVT.